This T cell receptor beta chain was documented in a study of cytomegalovirus exposure and HLA in healthy donors. About the research overall: Around 85 million unique TCR sequences came from HLA-typed donors in an early release. General study results and limits: Segments of the TCR beta V type were, in most cases, productive about 87% or about 30% of the time in an earlier analysis. Prediction of most subjects' HLA-A and HLA-B alleles by TCR beta sequences was reportedly accurate.

Vbeta (60) and Jbeta (13) primers were used in the PCR. The assay was immunoSEQ multiplex PCR, and TCRdb's table has in-frame clones only and misses some. Altogether roughly 120,000 clones are present, approximately 70% being singletons, with the ten largest covering 8.7%. The CDR3 has 15 amino acids. The V end was cut by 4 bases, the J end by 1 base, with 14 bases between. Germline V gene sequence: CDR1 SGHKS, CDR2 YYEKEE (reference sequence). This clone was counted a few times. Its target is not known. The sequence derives from a man younger than 40 in good health and CMV-seropositive. The chain has TRBV5-5 and TRBJ1-1; unclear D gene. Source material: PBMCs. The CDR3 coding sequence is TGTGCCAGCAGCCCCAACCCACGGAGGAACACTGAAGCTTTCTTT. Amino acids: CASSPNPRRNTEAFF.